Listed below are T cell receptor beta chains from one sample, sequenced in a study of Graves' ophthalmopathy and Graves' hyperthyroidism. MiXCR, run by TCRdb on the multiplex PCR reads, gives a single entry per CDR3 protein. This sample has around 170,000 distinct CDR3 sequences, with less than 45% found just once. The sample taken for sequencing was peripheral blood. These receptor sequences come from a woman between 40 and 55 years old with Graves' ophthalmopathy. The CDR3 runs from the conserved cysteine through the conserved F or W. The D gene is left open where the match is weak. Clone size, where shown, is once, few, many, or a class for clones that have expanded.

CDR3: CASTQGQGGYEQYF; DNA: TGTGCCAGCACCCAAGGTCAGGGGGGCTACGAGCAGTACTTC; J: TRBJ2-7; V: TRBV12-3/TRBV12-4; D: .; size: .
CDR3: CASSYSHSYEQYF; DNA: TGTGCCAGCAGCTATTCCCATTCCTACGAGCAGTACTTC; J: TRBJ2-7; V: TRBV7-8; D: .; size: many
CDR3: CASSLSRLNTEAFF; DNA: TGTGCCAGCAGTTTGTCTCGGCTGAACACTGAAGCTTTCTTT; J: TRBJ1-1; V: TRBV12-3/TRBV12-4; D: .; size: .
CDR3: CASSLGMARYGYTF; DNA: TGTGCCAGCAGTTTAGGGATGGCTCGCTATGGCTACACCTTC; J: TRBJ1-2; V: TRBV12-3/TRBV12-4; D: .; size: once
CDR3: CASSPGPQGWNSPLHF; DNA: TGTGCCAGCAGCCCCGGTCCCCAGGGGTGGAATTCACCCCTCCACTTT; J: TRBJ1-6; V: TRBV7-8; D: .; size: .
CDR3: CASGAGAYGYTF; DNA: TGTGCCAGCGGAGCAGGGGCGTATGGCTACACCTTC; J: TRBJ1-2; V: TRBV6-5; D: .; size: many
CDR3: CASSEKRGYGNQPQHF; DNA: TGTGCCAGCAGTGAAAAAAGGGGATATGGCAATCAGCCCCAGCATTTT; J: TRBJ1-5; V: TRBV6-1; D: .; size: .
CDR3: CASSPGQGAWETQYF; DNA: TGCGCCAGCAGCCCGGGACAGGGGGCTTGGGAGACCCAGTACTTC; J: TRBJ2-5; V: TRBV5-1; D: TRBD1; size: .
CDR3: CASSRGRVDYGYTF; DNA: TGTGCCAGCAGCAGGGGACGGGTAGACTATGGCTACACCTTC; J: TRBJ1-2; V: TRBV12-3/TRBV12-4; D: .; size: many
CDR3: CASTGGGVYEQYF; DNA: TGTGCCAGCACAGGCGGGGGGGTCTACGAGCAGTACTTC; J: TRBJ2-7; V: TRBV28; D: TRBD2; size: .
CDR3: CASSVGLSYEQYF; DNA: TGTGCCAGCAGTGTGGGACTCTCCTACGAGCAGTACTTC; J: TRBJ2-7; V: TRBV12-3/TRBV12-4; D: .; size: .
CDR3: CASSSGDYQETQYF; DNA: TGTGCCAGCAGCTCCGGGGATTATCAAGAGACCCAGTACTTC; J: TRBJ2-5; V: TRBV7-3; D: .; size: once
CDR3: CATKRENTEAFF; DNA: TGTGCCACCAAGCGGGAGAACACTGAAGCTTTCTTT; J: TRBJ1-1; V: TRBV19; D: .; size: many
CDR3: CASSLEDRGRVEQYF; DNA: TGTGCCAGCAGCTTAGAGGACAGGGGCCGGGTCGAGCAGTACTTC; J: TRBJ2-7; V: TRBV7-9; D: TRBD1; size: .
CDR3: CASSPGQGLTPLHF; DNA: TGTGCCAGCTCACCGGGACAGGGTTTGACACCCCTCCACTTT; J: TRBJ1-6; V: TRBV18; D: TRBD1; size: many
CDR3: CASRPGLRSTEAFF; DNA: TGTGCCAGCAGGCCGGGCCTCCGGAGCACTGAAGCTTTCTTT; J: TRBJ1-1; V: TRBV6-2/TRBV6-3; D: .; size: .
CDR3: CASSQAGQGHYTF; DNA: TGTGCCAGCAGCCAAGCAGGGCAGGGCCACTACACCTTC; J: TRBJ1-2; V: TRBV14; D: .; size: many
CDR3: CASSYIRAGRSHEQYF; DNA: TGTGCCAGCAGTTACATCCGGGCAGGGAGGTCCCACGAGCAGTACTTC; J: TRBJ2-7; V: TRBV6-5; D: .; size: .
CDR3: CASSDFVGTYNSPLHF; DNA: TGTGCCAGCAGTGACTTTGTGGGCACCTATAATTCACCCCTCCACTTT; J: TRBJ1-6; V: TRBV12-3/TRBV12-4; D: .; size: few
CDR3: CATSRDRTGVGNTIYF; DNA: TGTGCCACCAGCAGAGATAGGACAGGGGTTGGAAACACCATATATTTT; J: TRBJ1-3; V: TRBV15; D: TRBD1; size: many
CDR3: CASSRGHIQYF; DNA: TGTGCCAGCAGCCGCGGACACATTCAGTACTTC; J: TRBJ2-4; V: TRBV7-9; D: .; size: many
CDR3: CASSLGGYAGELFF; DNA: TGTGCCAGCAGTTTGGGAGGGTACGCCGGGGAGCTGTTTTTT; J: TRBJ2-2; V: TRBV12-3/TRBV12-4; D: TRBD2; size: many
CDR3: CASSVRGRNYGYTF; DNA: TGTGCCAGCAGCGTCAGGGGGAGGAACTATGGCTACACCTTC; J: TRBJ1-2; V: TRBV7-2; D: TRBD1; size: few
CDR3: CASSGGGGWAGYTF; DNA: TGTGCCAGCAGTGGTGGAGGGGGTTGGGCAGGCTACACCTTC; J: TRBJ1-2; V: TRBV28; D: .; size: many
CDR3: CASSQGHPNTEAFF; DNA: TGCGCCAGCAGCCAAGGTCATCCGAACACTGAAGCTTTCTTT; J: TRBJ1-1; V: TRBV4-1; D: .; size: many
CDR3: CASFRRDRPYEQYF; DNA: TGTGCCAGCTTCCGGCGGGACCGTCCCTACGAGCAGTACTTC; J: TRBJ2-7; V: TRBV6-5; D: .; size: many
CDR3: CASSGSRNPGEQYF; DNA: TGTGCCAGCAGTGGTTCACGAAACCCGGGGGAGCAGTACTTC; J: TRBJ2-7; V: TRBV6-1; D: .; size: .
CDR3: CASSLSIGGEQYF; DNA: TGTGCCAGCAGTTTATCGATCGGTGGGGAGCAGTACTTC; J: TRBJ2-7; V: TRBV27; D: .; size: few
CDR3: CASSARDPTWAPLHF; DNA: TGTGCCAGCAGTGCCCGGGACCCGACGTGGGCACCCCTCCACTTT; J: TRBJ1-6; V: TRBV6-1; D: .; size: many
CDR3: CASSAKNTEAFF; DNA: TGTGCCAGCAGTGCAAAGAACACTGAAGCTTTCTTT; J: TRBJ1-1; V: TRBV6-1; D: .; size: few
CDR3: CASSLDQGNRANEQYF; DNA: TGTGCCAGCAGCTTAGATCAGGGTAACAGGGCGAACGAGCAGTACTTC; J: TRBJ2-7; V: TRBV11-2; D: .; size: .
CDR3: CASSVGFTSGTGGRTEAFF; DNA: TGTGCCAGCAGTGTAGGGTTTACTTCCGGGACAGGGGGTCGTACTGAAGCTTTCTTT; J: TRBJ1-1; V: TRBV2; D: TRBD1; size: many
CDR3: CASSDFGAGETQYF; DNA: TGTGCCAGCAGTGATTTCGGGGCAGGAGAGACCCAGTACTTC; J: TRBJ2-5; V: TRBV6-1; D: .; size: many
CDR3: CASSSPGTSWDEQYF; DNA: TGTGCCAGCAGTAGCCCCGGGACTAGCTGGGACGAGCAGTACTTC; J: TRBJ2-7; V: TRBV6-1; D: TRBD2; size: .
CDR3: CSARDPLTGGVSDSSYEQYF; DNA: TGCAGTGCTAGAGACCCCCTGACAGGAGGAGTCTCCGACAGCTCCTACGAGCAGTACTTC; J: TRBJ2-7; V: TRBV20-1; D: .; size: many
CDR3: CASSFAGRADTEAFF; DNA: TGTGCCAGCAGTTTTGCGGGCAGGGCGGACACTGAAGCTTTCTTT; J: TRBJ1-1; V: TRBV12-3/TRBV12-4; D: .; size: .
CDR3: CASTNDRTGRVFF; DNA: TGTGCCAGCACCAATGACCGGACAGGCCGAGTCTTCTTT; J: TRBJ1-1; V: TRBV28; D: TRBD1; size: .
CDR3: CASSRGERETQYF; DNA: TGTGCCAGCAGCCGTGGAGAGAGGGAGACCCAGTACTTC; J: TRBJ2-5; V: TRBV7-8; D: .; size: many
CDR3: CASSIHARDRLSYGYTF; DNA: TGTGCCAGTAGTATACACGCCCGGGACAGGCTCTCCTATGGCTACACCTTC; J: TRBJ1-2; V: TRBV19; D: TRBD1; size: .
CDR3: CASSLYDSSNQPQHF; DNA: TGTGCCAGCAGTTTATATGACAGCTCCAATCAGCCCCAGCATTTT; J: TRBJ1-5; V: TRBV28; D: .; size: many
CDR3: CASSYWTGTDSPLHF; DNA: TGTGCCAGCAGTTACTGGACAGGAACTGATTCACCCCTCCACTTT; J: TRBJ1-6; V: TRBV6-5; D: TRBD1; size: many
CDR3: CASSLGQGGYNSPLHF; DNA: TGTGCCAGCAGTTTAGGACAGGGAGGCTATAATTCACCCCTCCACTTT; J: TRBJ1-6; V: TRBV12-3/TRBV12-4; D: TRBD1; size: few
CDR3: CASSYAPVETQYF; DNA: TGTGCCAGCAGTTACGCCCCGGTGGAGACCCAGTACTTC; J: TRBJ2-5; V: TRBV6-5; D: .; size: .
CDR3: CASNKPTGGPLYTEAFF; DNA: TGTGCCAGCAATAAGCCAACAGGGGGCCCGCTGTACACTGAAGCTTTCTTT; J: TRBJ1-1; V: TRBV6-1; D: TRBD1; size: .
CDR3: CASSPNGGSLREQYF; DNA: TGTGCCAGCAGCCCCAATGGCGGGAGTCTTCGGGAGCAGTACTTC; J: TRBJ2-7; V: TRBV7-3; D: TRBD2; size: .
CDR3: CSARRTSGNYEQYF; DNA: TGCAGTGCGAGACGGACTAGCGGGAACTACGAGCAGTACTTC; J: TRBJ2-7; V: TRBV20-1; D: TRBD2; size: many
CDR3: CSVGLLQETQYF; DNA: TGCAGCGTTGGATTGCTTCAAGAGACCCAGTACTTC; J: TRBJ2-5; V: TRBV29-1; D: .; size: many
CDR3: CASNPRGDIGYGYTF; DNA: TGTGCCAGCAACCCCAGGGGGGACATCGGTTATGGCTACACCTTC; J: TRBJ1-2; V: TRBV9; D: TRBD1; size: .
CDR3: CASSLQGYEAFF; DNA: TGTGCCAGCAGCTTACAAGGTTATGAAGCTTTCTTT; J: TRBJ1-1; V: TRBV7-9; D: .; size: many